This T cell receptor beta chain is drawn from a study of regulatory T cells in long-lasting Graves disease (dated by TCRdb to 2020 to 2022). Notes on the research overall: Persistent Graves' disease meant more than 5 years of antithyroid drug treatment with TSH receptor autoantibodies that stayed positive. This study used TCR sequencing and RNA sequencing of peripheral blood to compare persistent Graves' disease patients against newly diagnosed Graves' disease patients. The study was conducted in China and was registered as a clinical trial. A total of around 33 samples were covered by TCR sequencing, comprising approximately 13 persistent and roughly 20 newly diagnosed Graves' disease patients. Antithyroid drugs had been taken for approximately 10 years on average by persistent Graves' disease patients in the clinical cohort. Beyond this particular receptor, the publication reports: As a limitation, the authors acknowledged that the small sample size may reduce accuracy. A larger number of public clonotypes was shared among persistent patients (fewer than 3,000) than among newly diagnosed patients (around 890). Peripheral blood alone was examined, since thyroid tissue, which constituted the primary lesion, could not be accessed. Preferential use of TRBV28, TRBJ1-2 and TRBJ2-5 was observed in persistent disease, whereas TRBV20-1 and TRBJ2-1 were favored in newly diagnosed disease. Lower TCR Shannon entropy and fewer highly expanded clones were observed in persistent Graves' disease patients than in newly diagnosed patients, which suggested clonal expansion. Only the TCR beta chain was sequenced and analyzed.

The label giving this sample's time point can be read as: persistent/refractory GD, antithyroid drugs over 5 years with positive TRAb. RNA was extracted from PBMCs in TRIzol for both TCR sequencing and RNA sequencing. The diagnosis of Graves' disease followed American Thyroid Association guidelines. The patients came from an endocrinology department in Xi'an, China. Each patient gave 7 to 9.5 milliliters of peripheral blood, collected in an EDTA anticoagulant tube. Ficoll Paque Plus density gradient separation was used to isolate PBMCs, and no further T cell sorting was done. An Agilent 2100 Bioanalyzer and agarose gel were used to check RNA quality, while a NanoDrop 2000 measured RNA concentration. Many counts were recorded for this clonotype. The target of this receptor is not known. The record has no base qualities; no much larger clone is one base away. The method behind the library was multiplex PCR. The sequencer listed for this sample is Illumina HiSeq 4000. iRepertoire HTBI primers and Arm-PCR amplification of CDR3 regions were used to construct TCR beta libraries. PCR products were gel purified before sequencing. The paper's processing steps were these. Gene usage analysis of CDR3 amino acid clonotypes relied on the approximately 60 TRBV and 14 TRBJ segments identified across samples. COPE and FqMerger were used to merge filtered high-quality paired reads into contigs. BLAST was used to align contigs to the IMGT TRBV, TRBD and TRBJ reference genes, and CDR3 was defined following IMGT. Highly expanded clones were defined as clonotypes with a frequency above 0.1%. Shannon entropy was used to measure repertoire diversity, and the Gini coefficient was used to measure V-J evenness. Public clonotypes were defined as clonotypes shared by more than one individual. In-frame beta chains were kept once TCRdb had trimmed the public reads at Q25 with fastp and called clones with MiXCR. Every entry covers one CDR3 protein and lists the most common genes and DNA from its rows. These V and J calls are TCRdb output, not the study's own analysis. A total of around 400,000 distinct CDR3 sequences appear in this sample, 21% of them only once. Clones ranked in the top ten supply over 11% of the sample.

From the cysteine up to the phenylalanine, the CDR3 has a length of 14 residues. The entry retains the CDR3 DNA only, 42 bases that are in frame from base 1. Deletion took 3 bases off V and 0 bases off J, with a span of 5 bases between the germline ends. For CDR1 and CDR2, the germline V gene (reference sequence) lists LGHDT and YNNKEL. The sequence was obtained from a female donor with Graves disease. The V and J genes are TRBV3-1 and TRBJ2-2, with the D gene not confidently named. The source material was peripheral blood mononuclear cells (PBMCs), sampled when the disease was refractory, from a patient treated with antithyroid drugs. The CDR3 region has the sequence CASSHLANTGELFF. The DNA sequence is as follows: TGTGCCAGCAGCCACTTAGCGAACACCGGGGAGCTGTTTTTT.